A single sample gave rise to the 10 T cell receptor beta chains below, sequenced in a study of shared clonotypes between healthy human individuals. Clones were sequenced by immunoSEQ multiplex PCR, and TCRdb holds only the in-frame ones, with some missing. This sample has about 520,000 clones; over 75% occur once, and the top ten carry approximately 11%. Source material: PBMCs. Receptors originate from a middle-aged woman in good health. Some clones in this sample may be carry-over from other donors' samples.

The chain links TRBV7-6 to TRBJ2-7, with D possibly matching TRBD1 (5 bases). V lost 1 base and J 4 bases, leaving 17 bases between the germline ends. The CDR3 length is 16 residues. CDR1 SGHVS and CDR2 FNYEAQ come from the germline V gene. The DNA of the CDR3 is TGTGCCAGCAGCTTAGGCCCGGCAGGGTCGGATTACGAGCAGTACTTC. Amino acids: CASSLGPAGSDYEQYF.

The V call is TRBV30, the J call TRBJ2-2, with no clear D. This CDR3 is built from 13 residues. The germline V and J ends were trimmed by 4 bases and 6 bases, with 12 bases remaining between them. Germline V gene sequence: CDR1 GTSNPN, CDR2 SVGIG (reference sequence). CDR3 in amino acids: CAWTNSGAGELFF. The DNA of the CDR3 is TGTGCCTGGACCAACTCCGGCGCCGGGGAGCTGTTTTTT.

Turning to this clone: With a far larger clone one base away, a read error is the likely cause. The chain joins TRBV4-3 to TRBJ2-7; a possible D gene is TRBD2 (6 bases). The germline V gene encodes CDR1 LGHNA and CDR2 YSLEER. With 0 bases removed from V and 6 bases from J, the gap between germline ends came to 15 bases. The CDR3 loop spans 15 amino acids. The CDR3: CASSQEIGSYGEQYF. The CDR3 nucleotides are TGCGCCAGCAGCCAAGAGATCGGGAGTTACGGCGAGCAGTACTTC.

The chain recombines TRBV6-4 with TRBJ2-7; maybe TRBD1 (5 bases). Trimming shortened V by 6 bases and J by 7 bases, and 7 bases separated the two germline ends. There are 10 residues in the CDR3. Looked up from germline, CDR1 is MRHNA and CDR2 is SNTAGT. The CDR3 loop reads CASRSGEQYF. DNA of the CDR3: TGTGCCAGCAGATCAGGGGAGCAGTACTTC.

The chain recombines TRBV7-2 with TRBJ2-7; 10 nucleotides line up with TRBD1. The V and J ends lost 3 bases and 6 bases, in that order; junction bases with no gene match: 8. Germline CDR1 and CDR2: SGHTA and FQGNSA. The CDR3 runs 15 residues. The CDR3 coding sequence is TGTGCCAGCAGCTTGACCGGGACAGGGGCTGGCGAGCAGTACTTC. This encodes CASSLTGTGAGEQYF.

This chain connects TRBV7-3 to TRBJ2-3; 9 nucleotides match TRBD2. CDR1 and CDR2 (germline): SGHTA, FQGTGA. The ends lost 1 base at V and 5 bases at J; junction bases unmatched: 4. CDR3 length equals 15 residues. CDR3 region: CASSLIAGERDTQYF. CDR3 nucleotides: TGTGCCAGCAGCTTAATAGCGGGAGAAAGAGATACGCAGTATTTT.

This clone was observed many times. The sample carries other DNA sequences with the same CDR3. V is TRBV7-9 and J is TRBJ2-5; D call uncertain. Germline V CDR1 and CDR2: SEHNR, FQNEAQ (reference sequence). Trimming took off 4 bases at V and 13 bases at J, with 13 bases between the two ends. The CDR3 has 11 amino acids. The CDR3 spells CASSWLANTYF. In DNA, the CDR3 is TGTGCCAGCAGCTGGTTGGCTAATACGTACTTC.

This clone was detected once. This chain joins TRBV7-3 and TRBJ2-1; D may be TRBD2 (5 bases). The CDR3 totals 14 residues. Trimming took off 5 bases at V and 0 bases at J, with 8 bases between the two ends. In germline, CDR1 is SGHTA, CDR2 FQGTGA. The CDR3 nucleotides read TGTGCCAGCAGCCCCGGGGTCTCCTACAATGAGCAGTTCTTC. Translating it yields CASSPGVSYNEQFF.

Points on this clone: At the DNA level, this CDR3 is encoded by other sequences in the same sample as well. J is TRBJ2-5 and V is TRBV5-1; D might be TRBD2 (5 bases). The CDR3 has 14 amino acids. Trimming took 0 bases from V and 1 from J, leaving 7 bases between them. The V gene's germline CDR1 is SGHRS and CDR2 YFSETQ. In DNA, the CDR3 is TGCGCCAGCAGCTTGGGTGAGGGCCAAGAGACCCAGTACTTC. As protein: CASSLGEGQETQYF.

Only a few counts were recorded for this clone. The chain carries TRBV28 and TRBJ1-5; 7 bases align to TRBD1. The CDR3 runs to 12 residues. Germline V lookup: CDR1 MDHEN, CDR2 SYDVKM. The V and J ends lost 6 bases and 5 bases, in that order; junction bases with no gene match: 1. The CDR3 region has the DNA TGTGCCAGCAGAGACAGGGATCAGCCCCAGCATTTT. Protein: CASRDRDQPQHF.